This TCR beta chain was found in a study of blood T cell repertoires in COVID-19. Study-wide context: T cells, B-cell-depleted T cells, or PBMCs supplied cDNA or gDNA.

The CDR3 has 15 residues. The trim removed 4 bases at V and 6 bases at J, leaving 9 bases unmatched. Germline V lookup: CDR1 LNHDA, CDR2 SQIVND (reference sequence). Sequenced by immunoSEQ multiplex PCR; TCRdb stores in-frame clones only, minus some. This table has hundreds of thousands of clones, roughly 88% appearing once. The sequencing sample was made of peripheral blood. The chain links TRBV19 to TRBJ1-2; TRBD1 matches 9 bases. The sequence derives from a man aged 18-30 years with active or convalescent COVID-19. CDR3 region: CASSTTTGGSDGYTF. CDR3 DNA sequence: TGTGCCAGTAGTACAACCACAGGGGGCAGCGATGGCTACACCTTC.